Below, 22 T cell receptor beta chains from the same sample are listed, as sequenced in a study of T cells in Graves' hyperthyroidism and ophthalmopathy. Amplification targeted TCR beta CDR3 regions from RNA transcripts. Carried out on the TCR CDR3, a first-round RT-PCR used the HTBI primer set. TCRdb reprocessed the multiplex PCR reads with MiXCR, giving one entry per CDR3 protein. The sample yields under 350,000 distinct CDR3 sequences, 21% seen once. The sequencing sample was made of blood. The receptors derive from a woman aged 45-59 years with Graves' hyperthyroidism.

This chain connects TRBV27 to TRBJ1-5; D is possibly TRBD1 (6 bases). V was cut by 6 bases and J by 3 bases, with 15 bases left in between. The CDR3 runs 15 residues. Germline V gene sequence: CDR1 MNHEY, CDR2 SMNVEV (reference sequence). The CDR3 nucleotides are TGTGCCAGCAGACCCTCCTGGGACATCAATCAGCCCCAGCATTTT. It is translated as CASRPSWDINQPQHF.

This clonotype was detected many times. This rearrangement joins TRBV27 to TRBJ2-5; TRBD2 matches 7 bases. V was clipped by 8 bases and J by 1 base; unmatched bases: 7. The CDR3 runs to 14 residues. Germline V gene lookup returns CDR1 MNHEY and CDR2 SMNVEV (reference sequence). CDR3 in amino acids: CASGLKRGQETQYF. As DNA, the CDR3 is TGTGCCAGCGGGTTAAAGCGGGGCCAAGAGACCCAGTACTTC.

In this sample, this clonotype turned up many times. The rearrangement uses TRBV20-1 and TRBJ2-2, with D perhaps matching TRBD2 (6 bases). The CDR3 is 15 amino acids. The germline V gene encodes CDR1 DFQATT and CDR2 SNEGSKA (reference sequence). Trimming cost V 0 bases and J 5 bases, with 13 bases left between them. CDR3 in amino acids: CSARDGGSATGELFF. CDR3 bases: TGCAGTGCTAGAGATGGGGGGTCGGCAACCGGGGAGCTGTTTTTT.

The chain carries TRBV16 and TRBJ1-5, with 7 bases aligning to TRBD1. In germline, CDR1 is KGHSY, CDR2 FQNENV. The CDR3 is made up of 15 amino acids. V dropped 4 bases and J dropped 1; count of bases not matched to a gene: 4. CDR3 coding DNA: TGTGCCAGCAGCCTACAGGGGTCGAGCAATCAGCCCCAGCATTTT. Amino acid sequence: CASSLQGSSNQPQHF. The full variable domain, completed using reference TRBV16 and TRBJ1-5, is GEEVAQTPKHLVRGEGQKAKLYCAPIKGHSYVFWYQQVLKNEFKFLISFQNENVFDETGMPKERFSAKCLPNSPCSLEIQATKLEDSAVYFCASSLQGSSNQPQHFGDGTRLSIL.

This clonotype was seen just once. A read error may be the cause here, since a much bigger clone is one base away. J is TRBJ2-2 and V is TRBV7-9; D not certain. The CDR3 is made up of 12 amino acids. Germline V CDR1 and CDR2: SEHNR, FQNEAQ (reference sequence). CDR3 sequence (DNA): TGTGCCATCAGCTTGCCCCCCGGGGAGCTGTTTTTT. Its translation: CAISLPPGELFF. Using reference TRBV7-9 and TRBJ2-2 for the parts outside the CDR3, the full variable domain is DTGVSQNPRHKITKRGQNVTFRCDPISEHNRLYWYRQTLGQGPEFLTYFQNEAQLEKSRLLSDRFSAERPKGSFSTLEIQRTEQGDSAMYLCAISLPPGELFFGEGSRLTVL.

The rearrangement links TRBV19 to TRBJ1-1; D not certain. The CDR3 contains 13 residues. The germline V gene encodes CDR1 LNHDA and CDR2 SQIVND (reference sequence). With 6 bases removed from V and 1 base from J, the gap between germline ends came to 9 bases. The DNA for the CDR3 is TGTGCCAGTAGAGTATCGGGGAACACTGAAGCTTTCTTT. This translates into CASRVSGNTEAFF.

This sequence joins TRBV20-1 and TRBJ2-6; 9 positions match TRBD1. Germline CDR1 and CDR2: DFQATT and SNEGSKA (reference sequence). Unmatched junction bases numbered 14, after V lost 2 bases and J lost 0 bases. The CDR3 runs to 20 residues. DNA for the CDR3: TGCAGTGCTAGACCCGGACAGGGGCCCTCTTCTTCCTCTGGGGCCAACGTCCTGACTTTC. It specifies CSARPGQGPSSSSGANVLTF.

This clonotype has just a few counts. This chain uses TRBV2 with TRBJ2-5, with 8 nucleotides matching TRBD1. The V and J ends lost 5 bases and 7 bases, in that order; junction bases with no gene match: 9. Germline CDR1 reads SNHLY; CDR2 reads FYNNEI. This CDR3 contains 14 residues. This CDR3 is CASSRTGSQGTQYF. CDR3 DNA: TGTGCCAGCAGTCGGACAGGGAGTCAGGGGACCCAGTACTTC. Looking up the rest from reference TRBV2 and TRBJ2-5 gives the full variable domain: EPEVTQTPSHQVTQMGQEVILRCVPISNHLYFYWYRQILGQKVEFLVSFYNNEISEKSEIFDDQFSVERPDGSNFTLKIRSTKLEDSAMYFCASSRTGSQGTQYFGPGTRLLVL.

This clonotype was counted ten times or more. The V call is TRBV28, the J call TRBJ2-3, with D possibly being TRBD2 (6 bases). CDR3 size: 14 residues. Germline-derived CDR1 and CDR2 are MDHEN and SYDVKM. Trimming stripped 8 bases from V and 2 bases from J, with 14 bases between. DNA for the CDR3: TGTGCCAGCTTTCGCGGGGTGTACACAGATACGCAGTATTTT. Translating gives CASFRGVYTDTQYF.

This clonotype was recorded many times. The gene calls are TRBV11-2 and TRBJ1-5; no reliable D call. In germline, CDR1 is SGHAT, CDR2 FQNNGV. V lost 3 bases and J 6 bases, leaving 9 bases between the germline ends. This CDR3 has 13 residues. CDR3 amino acids: CASSLGGTQPQHF. As DNA, the CDR3 is TGTGCCAGCAGCTTGGGTGGTACTCAGCCCCAGCATTTT.

CDR3 in DNA: TGTGCCAGCAGCTTTAATAGCGGGAGCTCCTACAATGAGCAGTTCTTC. It encodes CASSFNSGSSYNEQFF. The V gene is TRBV5-4, the J gene TRBJ2-1, with 9 bases lining up with TRBD2. CDR1 SGHNT and CDR2 YYREEE come from the germline V gene (reference sequence). This CDR3 comprises 16 residues. Unmatched junction bases numbered 3, after V lost 2 bases and J lost 0 bases. Variable domain in full (rest from reference TRBV5-4 and TRBJ2-1): ETGVTQSPTHLIKTRGQQVTLRCSSQSGHNTVSWYQQALGQGPQFIFQYYREEENGRGNFPPRFSGLQFPNYSSELNVNALELDDSALYLCASSFNSGSSYNEQFFGPGTRLTVL.

This clonotype appeared many times. The chain combines TRBV2 with TRBJ1-2; 8 nucleotides agree with TRBD1. Germline V CDR1 and CDR2: SNHLY, FYNNEI. The CDR3 has 13 residues. With 11 bases clipped from V and 1 base from J, the junction kept 6 bases outside the gene matches. CDR3 loop: CAGQGGDNYGYTF. CDR3 nucleotide sequence: TGTGCCGGACAGGGAGGGGATAACTATGGCTACACCTTC.

The chain links TRBV18 to TRBJ2-1; D is uncertain. The V and J ends lost 3 bases and 2 bases respectively, with 14 bases between them. Germline CDR1 KGHSH, CDR2 LQKENI. The CDR3 covers 16 residues. For the CDR3, the DNA is TGTGCCAGCTCACCGGGTCACAGAAGGGCCTACAATGAGCAGTTCTTC. Protein sequence: CASSPGHRRAYNEQFF.

This clonotype was seen only a few times. The genes are TRBV20-1 and TRBJ2-3; D not certain. Germline CDR1 and CDR2: DFQATT and SNEGSKA (reference sequence). This CDR3 contains 13 residues. V was pared by 0 bases and J by 7 bases, with 11 bases between. Here the CDR3 reads CSARDPQRNTQYF. The CDR3, as DNA: TGCAGTGCTAGAGATCCCCAGAGAAATACGCAGTATTTT.

This clonotype was counted at least ten times. The chain carries TRBV20-1 and TRBJ2-5; 10 bases are a match to TRBD2. The germline gives CDR1 DFQATT, CDR2 SNEGSKA (reference sequence). There are 16 residues in the CDR3. The trim removed 6 bases at V and 2 bases at J, leaving 12 bases unmatched. The CDR3 sequence: CSAQHWGLAKQETQYF. The CDR3 coding sequence is TGCAGTGCCCAACACTGGGGACTAGCGAAACAAGAGACCCAGTACTTC.

The chain links TRBV6-1 to TRBJ1-2; D call uncertain. The V gene's germline CDR1 is MNHNS and CDR2 SASEGT. The CDR3 covers 12 residues. V lost 6 bases and J 0 bases, leaving 5 bases between the germline ends. Here the CDR3 reads CASSVANYGYTF. The CDR3 DNA reads as TGTGCCAGCAGCGTAGCTAACTATGGCTACACCTTC.

This clonotype was detected many times. The CDR3 nucleotides are TGTGCCATCGGGGGGGGGACTGGCTCCTACGAGCAGTACTTC. Translation gives CAIGGGTGSYEQYF. The V and J genes are TRBV10-3 and TRBJ2-7, with 7 bases lining up with TRBD2. The CDR3 consists of 14 residues. CDR1 and CDR2 from the germline V gene are ENHRY and SYGVKD. V was pared by 8 bases and J by 0 bases, with 7 bases of the junction left unmatched.

In its sample, this clonotype was seen once. The chain employs TRBV6-5 and TRBJ2-1, with 8 nucleotides matching TRBD1. The J segment lost 3 bases and the V segment lost 0 bases, leaving 4 bases of the junction unmatched. The CDR3 contains 16 residues. Germline-derived CDR1 and CDR2 are MNHEY and SVGAGI. The CDR3 loop reads CASSYSGTGLYNEQFF. In nucleotides, the CDR3 is TGTGCCAGCAGTTACTCGGGGACAGGACTCTACAATGAGCAGTTCTTC.

This clonotype has ten or more counts. The chain joins TRBV7-9 to TRBJ2-2, with 7 bases fitting TRBD2. CDR1 is SEHNR, CDR2 FQNEAQ, per germline (reference sequence). Trimming at V came to 5 bases and at J to 4 bases, leaving 7 bases not matched to a gene. CDR3 length equals 15 residues. The CDR3 sequence is CASSPLGLSTGELFF. CDR3 sequence (DNA): TGTGCCAGCAGCCCGTTGGGACTAAGCACCGGGGAGCTGTTTTTT.

Note on this clonotype: The junction differs from germline at one of its ends, possibly a read error. The chain is built from TRBV6-1 and TRBJ2-7, with 10 bases aligning to TRBD1. CDR1 and CDR2 from the germline V gene are MNHNS and SASEGT. CDR3 length: 15 residues. This chain's CDR3 is CASSVGQGVVDEQYF. The CDR3 DNA reads TGTGCCAGCAGCGTCGGACAGGGGGTCGTCGACGAACAGTACTTC.

This sequence joins TRBV19 and TRBJ1-5, with D perhaps TRBD1 (5 bases). The V end was cut by 6 bases, the J end by 4 bases, with 13 bases between. Germline loops: CDR1 LNHDA, CDR2 SQIVND (reference sequence). CDR3 size: 14 residues. The CDR3 protein is CASSRGPPNQPQHF. CDR3 nucleotide sequence: TGTGCCAGTAGCCGGGGACCGCCGAATCAGCCCCAGCATTTT. Full variable domain (missing parts from reference TRBV19 and TRBJ1-5): DGGITQSPKYLFRKEGQNVTLSCEQNLNHDAMYWYRQDPGQGLRLIYYSQIVNDFQKGDIAEGYSVSREKKESFPLTVTSAQKNPTAFYLCASSRGPPNQPQHFGDGTRLSIL.

This clonotype was counted at least ten times. The chain employs TRBV5-1 and TRBJ2-1; 9 nucleotides align to TRBD2. The germline CDR1 and CDR2 sequences are SGHRS and YFSETQ. This CDR3 spans 16 amino acids. V shed 5 bases, J shed 7 bases, and the junction held 13 bases outside the gene matches. The CDR3 coding sequence is TGCGCCAGCAGTCCGGGCTGGACTAGCGTTAGGAATGAGCAGTTCTTC. Its protein is CASSPGWTSVRNEQFF.